A selection of T cell receptor beta chains follows, all from one sample in a study of T cells in Graves' hyperthyroidism and ophthalmopathy. TCRdb analysed the multiplex PCR reads with MiXCR anew, one entry per CDR3 protein. The sample has more than 300,000 distinct CDR3 sequences, 15% to 20% seen once. The sample taken for sequencing was blood. The receptors were sampled from a woman aged 30 to 39 with Graves' hyperthyroidism that later progressed to Graves' ophthalmopathy. Each CDR3 is given with its conserved first and last residue. D genes are given only for firm matches. Where a row states a size, it is once, few, many or the class of an expanded clone; other rows omit it.

size: many; D: .; J: TRBJ2-5; V: TRBV5-1; CDR3: CASSLWGETQYF; DNA: TGCGCCAGCAGCTTGTGGGGGGAGACCCAGTACTTC
size: many; D: TRBD2; J: TRBJ2-1; V: TRBV10-3; CDR3: CAISEYSGGVHNEQFF; DNA: TGTGCCATCAGTGAGTATAGCGGGGGAGTCCACAATGAGCAGTTCTTC
size: many; D: .; J: TRBJ2-7; V: TRBV24-1; CDR3: CATSYSWAGIYEQYF; DNA: TGTGCCACCAGTTATAGCTGGGCAGGCATCTACGAGCAGTACTTC
size: many; D: .; J: TRBJ1-2; V: TRBV19; CDR3: CASSIPQGNGYTF; DNA: TGTGCCAGTAGTATCCCGCAGGGGAATGGCTACACCTTC
size: .; D: TRBD2; J: TRBJ2-7; V: TRBV9; CDR3: CASSARLAGGNEQYF; DNA: TGTGCCAGCAGCGCCCGACTAGCGGGGGGCAATGAGCAGTACTTC
size: .; D: .; J: TRBJ1-2; V: TRBV12-3/TRBV12-4; CDR3: CASSLVAGFRGYTF; DNA: TGTGCCAGCAGTTTAGTCGCGGGGTTCCGCGGCTACACCTTC
size: once; D: .; J: TRBJ1-1; V: TRBV10-3; CDR3: CAISEADTEAFF; DNA: TGTGCCATCAGTGAGGCAGACACTGAAGCTTTCTTT
size: many; D: TRBD1; J: TRBJ2-1; V: TRBV11-2; CDR3: CASSLRNRGRDEQFF; DNA: TGTGCCAGCAGCTTACGAAACAGGGGGCGCGATGAGCAGTTCTTC
size: .; D: .; J: TRBJ1-1; V: TRBV4-1; CDR3: CASSQEPGKGTEAFF; DNA: TGCGCCAGCAGCCAAGAGCCAGGTAAGGGCACTGAAGCTTTCTTT
size: many; D: TRBD1; J: TRBJ1-1; V: TRBV20-1; CDR3: CSARDSTGYTEAFF; DNA: TGCAGTGCTAGAGATTCGACAGGGTACACTGAAGCTTTCTTT
size: many; D: .; J: TRBJ2-3; V: TRBV20-1; CDR3: CTPGQPVDTQYF; DNA: TGCACCCCGGGACAACCGGTGGATACGCAGTATTTT
size: .; D: TRBD1; J: TRBJ1-1; V: TRBV27; CDR3: CASSSGQGGMTEAFF; DNA: TGTGCCAGCAGTTCGGGGCAGGGGGGGATGACTGAAGCTTTCTTT
size: .; D: .; J: TRBJ2-5; V: TRBV6-1; CDR3: CASSRNSGETQYF; DNA: TGTGCCAGCAGTCGAAATAGCGGAGAGACCCAGTACTTC
size: many; D: .; J: TRBJ2-7; V: TRBV28; CDR3: CASSPGPYEQYF; DNA: TGTGCCAGCAGCCCGGGACCCTACGAGCAGTACTTC
size: .; D: .; J: TRBJ1-5; V: TRBV27; CDR3: CASSPRGGGTRNQPQHF; DNA: TGTGCCAGCAGTCCCCGAGGGGGGGGAACACGCAATCAGCCCCAGCATTTT